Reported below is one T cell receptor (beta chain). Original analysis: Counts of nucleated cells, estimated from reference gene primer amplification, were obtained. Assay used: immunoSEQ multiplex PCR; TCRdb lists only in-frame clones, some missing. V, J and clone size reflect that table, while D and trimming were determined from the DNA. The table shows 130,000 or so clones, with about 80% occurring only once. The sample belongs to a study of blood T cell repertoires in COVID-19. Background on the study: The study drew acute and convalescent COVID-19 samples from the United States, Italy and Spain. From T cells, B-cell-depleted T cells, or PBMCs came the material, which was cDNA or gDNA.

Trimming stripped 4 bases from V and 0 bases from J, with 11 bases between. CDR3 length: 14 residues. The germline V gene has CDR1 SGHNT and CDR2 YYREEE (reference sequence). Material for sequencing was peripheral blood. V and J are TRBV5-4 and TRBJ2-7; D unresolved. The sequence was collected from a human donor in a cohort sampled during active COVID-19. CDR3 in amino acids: CASSPQVGSYEQYF. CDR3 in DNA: TGTGCCAGCAGCCCCCAGGTCGGCTCCTACGAGCAGTACTTC.